Listed below are T cell receptor beta chains from one sample, sequenced in a study of blood T cell repertoires in COVID-19. Data came from immunoSEQ multiplex PCR; TCRdb stores just in-frame clones and leaves some out. Among 250,000 to 350,000 clones, about nine tenths were seen once, and the ten largest hold 2.9%. Sequencing was done on a sample of PBMCs or T cells enriched from blood (not recorded which). Source of these receptors: a woman aged 45 to 65 who had been exposed to COVID-19. The CDR3 runs from the conserved cysteine through the conserved F or W. D genes are given only for firm matches. Only part of the rows carry a size: once, few, many, or a class if the clone is expanded.

D gene,V gene,clone size,J gene,CDR3 protein,CDR3 DNA
TRBD2,TRBV19,-,TRBJ2-5,CASSSGRLLAGGPKTQYF,TGTGCCAGTAGTTCTGGGAGGCTCCTAGCGGGGGGGCCAAAGACCCAGTACTTC
TRBD1,TRBV5-1,-,TRBJ1-6,CASSSGDRGNSPLHF,TGCGCCAGCAGCTCGGGGGACAGGGGAAATTCACCCCTCCACTTT
-,TRBV2,-,TRBJ2-1,CASNKGSSYNEQFF,TGTGCCAGCAATAAAGGGAGCTCCTACAATGAGCAGTTCTTC
TRBD1,TRBV4-1,-,TRBJ1-5,CASSREQGAYQPQHF,TGCGCCAGCAGCCGTGAACAGGGGGCTTATCAGCCCCAGCATTTT
-,TRBV28,-,TRBJ2-7,CASSLWTRGEQYF,TGTGCCAGCAGTTTATGGACTAGGGGCGAGCAGTACTTC
-,TRBV4-1,-,TRBJ2-2,CASSQDSGPGELFF,TGCGCCAGCAGCCAAGACAGCGGGCCCGGGGAGCTGTTTTTT
-,TRBV2,-,TRBJ1-2,CASTGLPNYGYTF,TGTGCCAGCACAGGGCTGCCTAACTATGGCTACACCTTC
TRBD1,TRBV25-1,-,TRBJ1-2,CASSDPGTEIYGYTF,TGTGCCAGCAGTGATCCCGGGACAGAAATCTATGGCTACACCTTC
-,TRBV28,-,TRBJ1-5,CASNKINQPQHF,TGTGCCAGCAACAAGATCAATCAGCCCCAGCATTTT
-,TRBV27,-,TRBJ1-2,CASSSNGGMGYGYTF,TGTGCCAGCAGTTCCAATGGGGGCATGGGGTATGGCTACACCTTC
-,TRBV18,once,TRBJ1-6,CASSPISQGANSPLHF,TGTGCCAGCTCACCTATTTCACAGGGTGCTAATTCACCCCTCCACTTT
TRBD1,TRBV5-5,-,TRBJ1-6,CASSLGTDNSPLHF,TGTGCCAGCAGCTTAGGGACAGACAATTCACCCCTCCACTTT
-,TRBV5-4,-,TRBJ2-6,CASTGVGTPGANVLTF,TGTGCCAGCACAGGCGTTGGGACTCCCGGGGCCAACGTCCTGACTTTC
TRBD1,TRBV5-1,-,TRBJ1-2,CASSQTTGINYGYTF,TGCGCCAGCAGCCAGACGACAGGGATAAACTATGGCTACACCTTC
-,TRBV3-1/TRBV3-2,once,TRBJ1-2,CASSQDSQGFGGYTF,TGTGCCAGCAGCCAAGATTCTCAGGGTTTCGGCGGCTACACCTTC
TRBD1,TRBV5-5,-,TRBJ1-2,CASSLEQGIGGYTF,TGTGCCAGCAGCTTGGAACAGGGGATAGGAGGCTACACCTTC
TRBD2,TRBV5-4,-,TRBJ2-7,CASSWISGGAREQYF,TGTGCCAGCAGCTGGATTAGCGGGGGGGCGAGGGAGCAGTACTTC
TRBD1,TRBV11-2,-,TRBJ1-4,CASGGTGNEKLFF,TGTGCATCAGGGGGGACAGGGAATGAAAAACTGTTTTTT
-,TRBV6-5,-,TRBJ1-6,CASSYDSNSPLHF,TGTGCCAGCAGTTATGACAGCAATTCACCCCTCCACTTT
TRBD1,TRBV4-1,-,TRBJ1-2,CASSQGTANYGYTF,TGCGCCAGCAGCCAGGGGACAGCTAACTATGGCTACACCTTC
-,TRBV5-1,-,TRBJ1-4,CASSATTHTNEKLFF,TGCGCCAGCAGCGCGACGACACACACTAATGAAAAACTGTTTTTT
TRBD1,TRBV6-5,-,TRBJ1-1,CASRAGQVWDTEAFF,TGTGCCAGCAGAGCCGGACAGGTCTGGGACACTGAAGCTTTCTTT
TRBD1,TRBV3-1/TRBV3-2,-,TRBJ2-1,CASSQRDRANNEQFF,TGTGCCAGCAGCCAACGGGACAGGGCTAACAATGAGCAGTTCTTC
TRBD1,TRBV27,-,TRBJ2-7,CASSLSRDRGDEQYF,TGTGCCAGCAGTTTATCTCGGGACAGGGGAGACGAGCAGTACTTC
TRBD1,TRBV2,few,TRBJ2-7,CASSGTDRGRHEQYF,TGTGCCAGCAGTGGGACAGACAGGGGGCGACACGAGCAGTACTTC
TRBD2,TRBV6-1,many,TRBJ2-2,CASSEPWTSGGPNTGELFF,TGTGCCAGCAGTGAACCCTGGACTAGCGGGGGGCCAAACACCGGGGAGCTGTTTTTT
TRBD2,TRBV29-1,-,TRBJ2-7,CSGGGSREQYF,TGCAGCGGCGGGGGGTCTCGGGAGCAGTACTTC
TRBD1,TRBV19,-,TRBJ1-5,CASTHRAGGDQPQHF,TGTGCCAGTACCCATCGGGCAGGGGGAGATCAGCCCCAGCATTTT
TRBD1,TRBV7-9,-,TRBJ1-1,CASSIGGTGVTENTEAFF,TGTGCCAGCAGCATCGGAGGGACAGGGGTTACGGAAAACACTGAAGCTTTCTTT
TRBD1,TRBV24-1,-,TRBJ1-4,CATSEGTANEKLFF,TGTGCCACCAGTGAAGGGACAGCTAATGAAAAACTGTTTTTT
-,TRBV2,-,TRBJ1-2,CASSGQSGYGYTF,TGTGCCAGCAGCGGACAGTCTGGCTATGGCTACACCTTC
-,TRBV28,once,TRBJ2-7,CASSHTYEQYF,TGTGCCAGCAGTCACACCTACGAGCAGTACTTC
-,TRBV14,once,TRBJ1-6,CASSELDILPSSYNSPLHF,TGTGCCAGCAGCGAATTGGACATACTTCCTAGCTCCTATAATTCACCCCTCCACTTT
-,TRBV5-1,once,TRBJ1-1,CASSTETMNTEAFF,TGCGCCAGCAGCACTGAAACTATGAACACTGAAGCTTTCTTT
-,TRBV25-1,-,TRBJ2-5,CASSDPQGFQETQYF,TGTGCCAGCAGTGATCCACAGGGTTTCCAAGAGACCCAGTACTTC
-,TRBV6-5,-,TRBJ1-4,CASSAGGQKLFF,TGTGCCAGCAGCGCCGGCGGGCAAAAACTGTTTTTT
TRBD2,TRBV5-4,few,TRBJ2-1,CASSEAGVLGNEQFF,TGTGCCAGCTCGGAAGCGGGGGTCTTGGGTAATGAGCAGTTCTTC
-,TRBV5-4,few,TRBJ2-2,CASSLGTPRVTGELFF,TGTGCCAGCAGCTTAGGGACTCCCCGGGTCACCGGGGAGCTGTTTTTT
TRBD2,TRBV5-1,-,TRBJ2-4,CASSLGDPGGAKNIQYF,TGCGCCAGCAGCTTGGGGGACCCGGGGGGTGCCAAAAACATTCAGTACTTC
-,TRBV3-1/TRBV3-2,-,TRBJ1-2,CASSQEQGGYGYTF,TGTGCCAGCAGCCAAGAACAGGGCGGCTATGGCTACACCTTC
TRBD2,TRBV3-1/TRBV3-2,-,TRBJ2-2,CASSQGLPLNTGELFF,TGTGCCAGCAGCCAGGGACTACCGCTGAACACCGGGGAGCTGTTTTTT
TRBD1,TRBV6-5,once,TRBJ1-6,CASSWDRVDSPLHF,TGTGCCAGCAGTTGGGACAGGGTCGATTCACCCCTCCACTTT
-,TRBV15,once,TRBJ2-5,CATSRGGRETQYF,TGTGCCACCAGCAGAGGTGGGCGAGAGACCCAGTACTTC
-,TRBV5-6,-,TRBJ1-6,CASSSPDYSPLHF,TGTGCCAGCAGCTCCCCCGACTATTCACCCCTCCACTTT
TRBD1,TRBV28,-,TRBJ1-4,CASIGTGYRNEKLFF,TGTGCCAGCATCGGGACAGGGTATCGTAACGAAAAACTGTTTTTT
-,TRBV7-9,-,TRBJ1-6,CASSSRGSDNSPLHF,TGTGCCAGCAGCTCCAGGGGATCGGATAATTCACCCCTCCACTTT
-,TRBV23-1,-,TRBJ1-1,CASSQSTVRVSDTEAFF,TGCGCCAGCAGTCAATCTACGGTCAGGGTGTCGGACACTGAAGCTTTCTTT
TRBD1,TRBV6-4,-,TRBJ2-7,CASSQTGVWPPREQYF,TGTGCCAGCAGTCAGACAGGGGTTTGGCCCCCGCGAGAGCAGTACTTC